These 32 T cell receptor beta chains were all obtained from the same sample, sequenced in a study of cytomegalovirus exposure and HLA in healthy donors. The method was immunoSEQ multiplex PCR; TCRdb's version includes in-frame clones alone and lacks a portion of them. Among about 220,000 clones listed, roughly 88% were seen once. The sample consisted of PBMCs. Receptors originate from a woman under 30 in good health and CMV-seronegative.

The CDR3 DNA reads TGTGCCAGCAGTTTATCGGTGGACTATAACTATGGCTACACCTTC. It is translated as CASSLSVDYNYGYTF. The chain combines TRBV27 with TRBJ1-2, with D hard to call. The CDR3 consists of 15 residues. Germline V gene lookup returns CDR1 MNHEY and CDR2 SMNVEV (reference sequence). V shed 0 bases and J shed 1 base, with 9 bases lying between them.

The chain has TRBV7-2 and TRBJ1-1; D gene unclear. V shed 2 bases and J shed 2 bases, with 6 bases lying between them. This CDR3 is built from 13 residues. Per the germline V gene, CDR1 is SGHTA and CDR2 is FQGNSA. CDR3 protein: CASSLYGNTEAFF. The CDR3 DNA follows: TGTGCCAGCAGCTTATATGGCAACACTGAAGCTTTCTTT.

The gene calls are TRBV15 and TRBJ2-3; the match to TRBD2 covers 9 bases. This CDR3 comprises 16 residues. The ends lost 3 bases at V and 2 bases at J; junction bases unmatched: 6. The V gene's germline CDR1 is LNHNV and CDR2 YYDKDF (reference sequence). CDR3 amino acids: CATSRGLAVNTDTQYF. CDR3 sequence (DNA): TGTGCCACCAGCAGGGGACTAGCAGTTAACACAGATACGCAGTATTTT.

The gene calls are TRBV2 and TRBJ1-2, with D unresolved. This CDR3 spans 16 amino acids. Germline values: CDR1 SNHLY, CDR2 FYNNEI. Trimming left V 3 bases short and J 8 bases short, with 22 bases between. The CDR3 protein is CASSEWEEGGARGYTF. In nucleotides, the CDR3 is TGTGCCAGCAGTGAGTGGGAGGAAGGCGGCGCTCGGGGCTACACCTTC. The variable domain in full, with the rest retrieved from reference TRBV2 and TRBJ1-2, is EPEVTQTPSHQVTQMGQEVILRCVPISNHLYFYWYRQILGQKVEFLVSFYNNEISEKSEIFDDQFSVERPDGSNFTLKIRSTKLEDSAMYFCASSEWEEGGARGYTFGSGTRLTVV.

This chain connects TRBV27 to TRBJ2-1; TRBD2 aligns across 14 bases. Germline CDR1 is MNHEY and CDR2 is SMNVEV (reference sequence). The trim removed 6 bases at V and 0 bases at J, leaving 4 bases unmatched. The CDR3 loop spans 17 amino acids. Here the CDR3 reads CASRTSGRAGSYNEQFF. The CDR3 DNA follows: TGTGCCAGCAGGACTAGCGGGAGGGCAGGCTCCTACAATGAGCAGTTCTTC.

The V call is TRBV11-2, the J call TRBJ2-1, with 14 nucleotides matching TRBD2. The germline V gene encodes CDR1 SGHAT and CDR2 FQNNGV. CDR3 length equals 16 residues. V lost 4 bases to trimming and J lost 7 bases; unmatched junction nucleotides: 6. This CDR3 is CASSSAGTSGGNEQFF. CDR3 coding DNA: TGTGCCAGCAGCTCCGCCGGGACTAGCGGGGGAAATGAGCAGTTCTTC.

This chain's CDR3 is CASSPANTGELFF. The CDR3, as DNA: TGTGCCAGCAGTCCGGCGAACACCGGGGAGCTGTTTTTT. This rearrangement joins TRBV4-2 to TRBJ2-2, with no clear D. The ends were cut back, 6 bases at V and 0 bases at J, with 5 bases in the middle. Germline V gene data show CDR1 as LGHNA and CDR2 as YNFKEQ. This CDR3 is 13 amino acids long.

This chain uses TRBV4-3 with TRBJ1-3, with 7 positions matching TRBD1. The V gene's germline CDR1 is LGHNA and CDR2 YSLEER. This CDR3 comprises 18 residues. Trimming at V came to 2 bases and at J to 1 base, leaving 11 bases not matched to a gene. The CDR3 spells CASSQTPITGESGNTIYF. Written as DNA, the CDR3 is TGCGCCAGCAGCCAAACCCCGATAACAGGGGAGTCTGGAAACACCATATATTTT.

The rearrangement uses TRBV28 and TRBJ2-7; 9 bases agree with TRBD1. The CDR3 has 17 residues. Germline-derived CDR1 and CDR2 are MDHEN and SYDVKM. V lost 4 bases to trimming and J lost 4 bases; unmatched junction nucleotides: 14. The CDR3 region is CASSSITGGWREYEQYF. CDR3 nucleotides: TGTGCCAGCAGTTCCATCACAGGGGGCTGGCGGGAGTACGAGCAGTACTTC.

The chain joins TRBV28 to TRBJ1-2, with a weak D call TRBD1 (6 bases). The CDR3 is 14 amino acids. Per the germline V gene, CDR1 is MDHEN and CDR2 is SYDVKM. The V and J ends lost 5 bases and 4 bases respectively, with 14 bases between them. The CDR3 DNA follows: TGTGCCAGCAGTATTGGACAGACCTTCTATGGCTACACCTTC. Translating it yields CASSIGQTFYGYTF.

This chain links TRBV4-1 with TRBJ2-2; 7 positions agree with TRBD1. The CDR3 sequence is 17 residues long. With 0 bases clipped from V and 4 bases from J, the junction kept 8 bases outside the gene matches. Germline CDR1 MGHRA, CDR2 YSYEKL. CDR3 DNA: TGCGCCAGCAGCCAAGAAGGACGACAGGGCTCCACCGGGGAGCTGTTTTTT. Translating gives CASSQEGRQGSTGELFF.

Comments on this clone: A much bigger clone sits one base away, suggesting this may be a read error. The gene calls are TRBV6-5 and TRBJ2-7, with D possibly matching TRBD1 (6 bases). The ends were cut back, 7 bases at V and 2 bases at J, with 6 bases in the middle. The germline V gene has CDR1 MNHEY and CDR2 SVGAGI. This CDR3 region has 11 residues. CDR3 amino acids: CASTGAYEQYF. The CDR3 nucleotides are TGTGCCAGCACAGGGGCCTACGAGCAGTACTTC.

The gene calls are TRBV6-1 and TRBJ2-3; a possible D gene is TRBD2 (5 bases). CDR1 is MNHNS and CDR2 is SASEGT in the germline V gene. V shed 2 bases and J shed 0 bases, with 18 bases lying between them. This CDR3 has 18 amino acids. The DNA for the CDR3 is TGTGCCAGCAGTGAACGTTGGCGAGGGCTAACTAGCACAGATACGCAGTATTTT. Translation: CASSERWRGLTSTDTQYF.

This clone was seen at least ten times. The chain recombines TRBV14 with TRBJ1-1; D gene uncertain. In germline, CDR1 is SGHDN, CDR2 FVKESK. Trimming removed 0 bases at V and 11 bases at J, with 16 bases between. The CDR3 consists of 14 residues. CDR3 residues: CASSQDRLGKEAFF. The CDR3, as DNA: TGTGCCAGCAGCCAAGATCGGCTCGGTAAGGAGGCTTTCTTT. Supplemented by reference TRBV14 and TRBJ1-1, the full variable domain reads EAGVTQFPSHSVIEKGQTVTLRCDPISGHDNLYWYRRVMGKEIKFLLHFVKESKQDESGMPNNRFLAERTGGTYSTLKVQPAELEDSGVYFCASSQDRLGKEAFFGQGTRLTVV.

This chain links TRBV4-1 with TRBJ2-3, with TRBD2 matching over 8 bases. Germline loops: CDR1 MGHRA, CDR2 YSYEKL. The trim removed 3 bases at V and 6 bases at J, leaving 14 bases unmatched. The CDR3 is 17 residues long. CDR3: CASSHLGRGTSLDTQYF. The DNA of the CDR3 is TGCGCCAGCAGCCACCTCGGGAGAGGGACTAGTCTCGATACGCAGTATTTT.

The chain combines TRBV5-1 with TRBJ2-7; 15 bases line up with TRBD2. The J segment lost 3 bases and the V segment lost 0 bases, leaving 7 bases of the junction unmatched. CDR1 and CDR2 (germline): SGHRS, YFSETQ. The CDR3 sequence is 18 residues long. The CDR3 loop reads CASSLAPPGLAGGYEQYF. The DNA for the CDR3 is TGCGCCAGCAGCTTGGCTCCTCCGGGACTAGCGGGAGGCTACGAGCAGTACTTC.

The chain employs TRBV21-1 and TRBJ2-6; the DNA was not compared with TRBD1, the D call given in the table. TRBV21-1 is classified as a pseudogene. This CDR3 contains 20 residues. CDR3 amino acids: CASSRTGPPAYNSGANVLTF. CDR3 bases: TGTGCCAGCAGCCGGACAGGGCCGCCCGCGTATAACTCTGGGGCCAACGTCCTGACTTTC.

This clone was counted a single time. J is TRBJ2-7 and V is TRBV28; TRBD2 matches 12 bases. Germline CDR1 MDHEN, CDR2 SYDVKM. V gave up 4 bases and J gave up 0 bases; unmatched junction bases: 19. The CDR3 runs 21 residues. The CDR3 loop reads CASSYISPTSGSYRNSYEQYF. CDR3 in DNA: TGTGCCAGCAGTTACATATCCCCGACTAGCGGGAGTTACCGGAACTCCTACGAGCAGTACTTC.

The chain employs TRBV7-8 and TRBJ1-1, with D possibly being TRBD1 (6 bases). Germline assignment: CDR1 SGHVS and CDR2 FQNEAQ. The V end was cut by 5 bases, the J end by 1 base, with 14 bases between. CDR3 length: 15 amino acids. The CDR3 loop is CASSLSSGANTEAFF. DNA for the CDR3: TGTGCCAGCAGCCTCTCTTCAGGGGCGAACACTGAAGCTTTCTTT.

This rearrangement joins TRBV6-5 to TRBJ2-1; D gene uncertain. Trimming shortened V by 4 bases and J by 12 bases, and 16 bases separated the two germline ends. Germline CDR1 reads MNHEY; CDR2 reads SVGAGI. This CDR3 region has 13 residues. CDR3 bases: TGTGCCAGCAGTTCTCGAGCGCACCAAGTGCAGTTCTTC. The encoded protein is CASSSRAHQVQFF.

The V gene is TRBV14, the J gene TRBJ2-5; possibly TRBD2 for D (6 bases). CDR1 is SGHDN and CDR2 is FVKESK in the germline V gene. This CDR3 contains 15 residues. Trimming left V 3 bases short and J 5 bases short, with 16 bases between. This CDR3 is CASSQVEGYWETQYF. The CDR3 DNA follows: TGTGCCAGCAGCCAGGTGGAGGGGTACTGGGAGACCCAGTACTTC.

The rearrangement links TRBV6-6 to TRBJ2-7; TRBD2 matches at 8 bases. The germline CDR1 and CDR2 sequences are MNHNY and SVGAGI (reference sequence). The trim removed 2 bases at V and 0 bases at J, leaving 3 bases unmatched. The CDR3 spans 15 residues. The CDR3 protein is CASSYGSGASYEQYF. The CDR3 DNA reads as TGTGCCAGCAGTTACGGTAGCGGGGCCTCCTACGAGCAGTACTTC.

This rearrangement joins TRBV27 to TRBJ1-6; TRBD1 agrees at 7 bases. CDR3 length equals 14 residues. The J segment lost 4 bases and the V segment lost 8 bases, leaving 5 bases of the junction unmatched. From germline, CDR1 is MNHEY and CDR2 SMNVEV (reference sequence). This CDR3 reads CASHPGQYNSPLHF. The CDR3 DNA sequence: TGTGCCAGCCACCCGGGACAGTATAATTCACCCCTCCACTTT.

The chain joins TRBV19 to TRBJ2-7; 8 bases map to TRBD2. Germline values: CDR1 LNHDA, CDR2 SQIVND (reference sequence). The V segment lost 3 bases and the J segment 4 bases; nucleotides outside the gene matches: 5. The CDR3 totals 14 residues. Here the CDR3 reads CASSIGRGGYEQYF. CDR3 coding DNA: TGTGCCAGTAGTATCGGGAGGGGAGGATACGAGCAGTACTTC.

The rearrangement links TRBV28 to TRBJ2-1; D call uncertain. V dropped 6 bases and J dropped 7 bases, with 10 bases sitting between them. This CDR3 has 12 residues. CDR1 is MDHEN, CDR2 SYDVKM, per germline. CDR3 sequence reads: CASSASGNEQFF. The CDR3 coding sequence is TGTGCCAGCAGCGCGTCGGGTAATGAGCAGTTCTTC.

The V gene is TRBV10-3, the J gene TRBJ2-3; 9 nucleotides agree with TRBD1. This CDR3 is 14 amino acids long. The junction had 4 bases not matched to a gene; V was cut back by 5 bases and J by 4 bases. In germline, CDR1 is ENHRY, CDR2 SYGVKD. CDR3 sequence (DNA): TGTGCCATCAGTTCCGGGACAGGGCCAGATACGCAGTATTTT. Translation gives CAISSGTGPDTQYF.

The chain links TRBV27 to TRBJ2-1, with 7 bases fitting TRBD2. The CDR3 runs to 14 residues. Germline V gene sequence: CDR1 MNHEY, CDR2 SMNVEV (reference sequence). With 4 bases clipped from V and 7 bases from J, the junction kept 7 bases outside the gene matches. CDR3 in DNA: TGTGCCAGCAGTTGGGGGGGAACTAGGAATGAGCAGTTCTTC. Protein: CASSWGGTRNEQFF.

The genes are TRBV28 and TRBJ2-7; TRBD1 matches at 8 bases. The CDR3 runs to 15 residues. The trim removed 2 bases at V and 3 bases at J, leaving 6 bases unmatched. The germline V gene encodes CDR1 MDHEN and CDR2 SYDVKM. CDR3 region: CASSLGTGGFYEQYF. The DNA of the CDR3 is TGTGCCAGCAGTTTAGGTACAGGGGGATTCTACGAGCAGTACTTC. Full variable domain (remainder filled in from reference TRBV28 and TRBJ2-7): DVKVTQSSRYLVKRTGEKVFLECVQDMDHENMFWYRQDPGLGLRLIYFSYDVKMKEKGDIPEGYSVSREKKERFSLILESASTNQTSMYLCASSLGTGGFYEQYFGPGTRLTVT.

This chain joins TRBV9 and TRBJ1-2, with 7 bases fitting TRBD1. The V gene end was trimmed by 3 bases and the J gene end by 2 bases; junction bases not matched to a gene: 16. The CDR3 consists of 18 residues. Germline CDR1 and CDR2: SGDLS and YYNGEE. In nucleotides, the CDR3 is TGTGCCAGCAGCGCATCCTTAGGCCCGACAGGGTTGAACTATGGCTACACCTTC. Translation: CASSASLGPTGLNYGYTF. The variable domain in full, completed from reference TRBV9 and TRBJ1-2, reads DSGVTQTPKHLITATGQRVTLRCSPRSGDLSVYWYQQSLDQGLQFLIQYYNGEERAKGNILERFSAQQFPDLHSELNLSSLELGDSALYFCASSASLGPTGLNYGYTFGSGTRLTVV.

The chain is built from TRBV6-1 and TRBJ2-5; 8 bases fit TRBD2. The V gene's germline CDR1 is MNHNS and CDR2 SASEGT. Losses at the gene ends were 4 bases for V and 4 bases for J; bases not matched to a gene: 14. This CDR3 region has 17 residues. As DNA, the CDR3 is TGTGCCAGCAGTGCCGCCCGGGGGGGCGGGAGGACAGAGACCCAGTACTTC. Its protein product is CASSAARGGGRTETQYF.

This chain joins TRBV4-1 and TRBJ2-1; TRBD2 is a possible D gene (6 bases). CDR3 length: 16 residues. Trimming took 4 bases from V and 8 from J, leaving 21 bases between them. The germline CDR1 and CDR2 sequences are MGHRA and YSYEKL. CDR3 residues: CASSPGSRTREDEQFF. Here the CDR3 DNA reads TGCGCCAGCAGCCCTGGTTCGAGGACAAGGGAGGATGAGCAGTTCTTC.

The chain couples TRBV25-1 to TRBJ1-4; D is possibly TRBD1 (5 bases). The germline V gene encodes CDR1 MGHDK and CDR2 SYGVNS. Trimming pared 5 bases from V and 7 bases from J, leaving 14 bases between. CDR3 length: 14 residues. The CDR3: CASSNPQGVEKLFF. CDR3 sequence (DNA): TGTGCCAGCAGTAATCCCCAGGGTGTTGAAAAACTGTTTTTT.